The 31 T cell receptor beta chains below come from one sample, sequenced in a study of prognosis after radiotherapy for stage I lung cancer. Amplification of the TCR beta CDR3 (from genomic DNA) was done by two-round multiplex PCR. Primers specific to each TRBV and TRBJ gene drove first-round PCR. TCRdb recomputed calls from the multiplex PCR reads with MiXCR, one row per CDR3 protein. The repertoire has approximately 17,000 distinct CDR3 sequences, under 55% of them found once; the top ten carry about two fifths. Sequences were derived from PBMCs, sampled before or after stereotactic body radiation therapy (not recorded which). The receptors were sampled from a donor at least 50 years old with non-small cell lung cancer.

In regard to this clonotype: A single base separates this from a much larger clone, so it may be a read error. The chain combines TRBV19 with TRBJ2-2, with 8 positions matching TRBD2. This CDR3 has 14 amino acids. Germline values: CDR1 LNHDA, CDR2 SQIVND (reference sequence). DNA for the CDR3: TGTGCCAGTAGTTGGCTAGCGGGCACCTGGGAGCTGTTTTTT. Translated, it gives CASSWLAGTWELFF. Filled out from reference TRBV19 and TRBJ2-2, the complete variable domain reads DGGITQSPKYLFRKEGQNVTLSCEQNLNHDAMYWYRQDPGQGLRLIYYSQIVNDFQKGDIAEGYSVSREKKESFPLTVTSAQKNPTAFYLCASSWLAGTWELFFGEGSRLTVL.

This clonotype was seen many times. In DNA form, the CDR3 reads TGCGCCAGCAGCCAAGATCTCGGCGGGGGTTTATACAATGAGCAGTTCTTC. Its protein product is CASSQDLGGGLYNEQFF. The chain recombines TRBV4-1 with TRBJ2-1; 7 bases align to TRBD2. V lost 0 bases, J lost 4 bases, and 9 bases stayed unmatched. The CDR3 has 17 residues. Germline V gene sequence: CDR1 MGHRA, CDR2 YSYEKL.

The chain combines TRBV20-1 with TRBJ1-2, with D uncertain. The V gene lost 3 bases and the J gene lost 5 bases, with 16 bases spanning the gap. The CDR3 loop spans 14 amino acids. Germline assignment: CDR1 DFQATT and CDR2 SNEGSKA (reference sequence). The CDR3 protein is CSARRSGKGYGYTF. In DNA, the CDR3 is TGCAGTGCTAGGAGGTCGGGAAAGGGATATGGCTACACCTTC.

The CDR3 here is CASSLERSSRNEQFF. CDR3 nucleotide sequence: TGTGCCAGCAGCTTAGAGCGCTCATCTAGGAATGAGCAGTTCTTC. The chain joins TRBV7-9 to TRBJ2-1; no definite D call. The CDR3 consists of 15 residues. The germline gives CDR1 SEHNR, CDR2 FQNEAQ (reference sequence). V shed 1 base and J shed 7 bases, with 14 bases lying between them.

Comment on this clonotype: It is likely a read error: a sequence one base away is far more abundant. The chain couples TRBV6-4 to TRBJ1-5; D is undetermined. CDR1 is MRHNA and CDR2 is SNTAGT in the germline V gene. The CDR3 extends over 12 amino acids. The CDR3: CAISDGDQPQHF. CDR3 coding DNA: TGTGCCATCAGTGACGGAGATCAGCCCCAGCATTTT.

Details on this clonotype: One junction end disagrees with the germline gene, perhaps due to a read error. The rearrangement joins TRBV28 to TRBJ2-7; tentative D call: TRBD2 (6 bases). Germline assignment: CDR1 MDHEN and CDR2 SYDVKM. The CDR3 loop spans 13 amino acids. CDR3 region: CASSRRVGGELYF. The CDR3 DNA is TGTGCCAGCAGTCGAAGGGTTGGCGGGGAGCTGTACTTC.

V is TRBV27 and J is TRBJ2-1; tentatively, D is TRBD1 (6 bases). Germline values: CDR1 MNHEY, CDR2 SMNVEV (reference sequence). The germline V and J ends were trimmed by 1 base and 1 base, with 8 bases remaining between them. CDR3 length: 15 residues. The CDR3 is CASSLWTASYNEQFF. The CDR3 DNA follows: TGTGCCAGCAGTTTATGGACAGCTTCCTACAATGAGCAGTTCTTC.

The chain is built from TRBV20-1 and TRBJ1-1; 7 bases match TRBD1. The CDR3 sequence is 13 residues long. Germline CDR1 is DFQATT and CDR2 is SNEGSKA (reference sequence). The J segment lost 1 base and the V segment lost 5 bases, leaving 4 bases of the junction unmatched. CDR3 in DNA: TGCAGTGCTGGTGGACAGGCGAACACTGAAGCTTTCTTT. Its protein is CSAGGQANTEAFF.

Notes on this clonotype: This likely traces to a read error, being one base from a far larger clone. V gene TRBV6-8 combines with J gene TRBJ1-2; 7 positions agree with TRBD1. Germline values: CDR1 MNHGY, CDR2 SAAAGT. The CDR3 consists of 14 residues. The chain's CDR3 is CAISYPGQAGGYTF. CDR3 coding DNA: TGTGCCATCAGTTACCCAGGACAGGCGGGCGGCTACACCTTC.

The rearrangement uses TRBV6-1 and TRBJ1-1; D unclear. Trimming took 1 base from V and 7 from J, leaving 13 bases between them. CDR1 is MNHNS and CDR2 is SASEGT in the germline V gene. This CDR3 contains 14 residues. CDR3 sequence reads: CASSEGGGQLEAFF. CDR3 DNA sequence: TGTGCCAGCAGTGAAGGGGGTGGGCAGCTTGAAGCTTTCTTT.

This chain connects TRBV6-1 to TRBJ2-2; tentatively, D is TRBD2 (6 bases). Germline values: CDR1 MNHNS, CDR2 SASEGT. The CDR3 runs 15 residues. The V gene lost 1 base and the J gene lost 5 bases, with 11 bases spanning the gap. The CDR3 spells CASSEGRVGTGELFF. DNA of the CDR3: TGTGCCAGCAGTGAAGGGAGGGTTGGGACCGGGGAGCTGTTTTTT.

Many counts were recorded for this clonotype. The CDR3 loop reads CASSRFGGETGELFF. The CDR3 nucleotides read TGTGCCAGCAGCCGATTCGGCGGGGAAACCGGGGAGCTGTTTTTT. The chain carries TRBV3-1 and TRBJ2-2; D is perhaps TRBD2 (6 bases). In germline, CDR1 is LGHDT, CDR2 YNNKEL (reference sequence). V was pared by 4 bases and J by 5 bases, with 14 bases between. The CDR3 spans 15 residues.

Only one count was recorded for this clonotype. The missing conserved phenylalanine or tryptophan at the end of this CDR3 makes a read error likely. The chain is built from TRBV2 and TRBJ1-2; 8 bases align to TRBD1. V trimming: 4 bases; J trimming: 9 bases; junction bases outside the gene matches: 7. The CDR3 is 13 residues long. Per the germline V gene, CDR1 is SNHLY and CDR2 is FYNNEI. The CDR3 sequence is CASSGTGWGCYTS. DNA of the CDR3: TGTGCCAGCAGTGGGACAGGGTGGGGGTGCTACACCTCC.

This clonotype appeared many times. J is TRBJ1-1 and V is TRBV5-1; the match to TRBD1 covers 8 bases. This CDR3 is 13 amino acids long. V was pared by 4 bases and J by 4 bases, with 3 bases of the junction left unmatched. In germline, CDR1 is SGHRS, CDR2 YFSETQ. The CDR3 spells CASSIGQGTEAFF. The CDR3, as DNA: TGCGCCAGCAGCATAGGACAGGGCACTGAAGCTTTCTTT.

The chain is built from TRBV5-1 and TRBJ2-5, with D unclear. Germline V gene data show CDR1 as SGHRS and CDR2 as YFSETQ. Trimming removed 0 bases at V and 2 bases at J, with 5 bases between. The CDR3 loop spans 13 amino acids. Written as DNA, the CDR3 is TGCGCCAGCAGCTTGGGTTTTCAAGAGACCCAGTACTTC. Residues: CASSLGFQETQYF.

This clonotype was seen ten or more times. V usage is TRBV5-4 and J usage is TRBJ2-7; 8 bases map to TRBD2. Germline V gives CDR1 SGHNT, CDR2 YYREEE (reference sequence). The CDR3 has 16 residues. With 3 bases clipped from V and 6 bases from J, the junction kept 14 bases outside the gene matches. The CDR3 region is CASSSGRTSRVGEQYF. Written as DNA, the CDR3 is TGTGCCAGCAGCTCTGGGCGGACTAGCCGAGTTGGCGAGCAGTACTTC.

This clonotype appeared many times. The J gene is TRBJ2-7, the V gene TRBV11-3; D possibly uses TRBD1 or TRBD2 (6 bases each). V lost 3 bases to trimming and J lost 3 bases, with 9 bases between them. CDR1 and CDR2 from the germline V gene are SGHNT and YENEEA. CDR3 size: 13 residues. The CDR3 region is CASSLGGHYEQYF. Here the CDR3 DNA reads TGTGCCAGCAGCTTGGGGGGCCACTACGAGCAGTACTTC.

A remark on this clonotype: It is likely a read error: a sequence one base away is far more abundant. The chain links TRBV6-5 to TRBJ2-2; no definite D call. Germline V gives CDR1 MNHEY, CDR2 SVGAGI. The CDR3 consists of 12 residues. V shed 8 bases and J shed 10 bases, with 14 bases lying between them. CDR3 sequence (DNA): TGTGCCAGCCGCCAGGTTGACGTGGAGCTGTTTTTT. Amino acid sequence: CASRQVDVELFF.

This clonotype was seen many times. This chain connects TRBV6-5 to TRBJ1-1; D gene ambiguous. The CDR3 sequence is 15 residues long. In germline, CDR1 is MNHEY, CDR2 SVGAGI. V was trimmed by 2 bases and J by 4 bases, leaving 14 bases between them. The CDR3 nucleotides read TGTGCCAGCAGTTACCTCGGCGGAACCTTCACTGAAGCTTTCTTT. Its protein is CASSYLGGTFTEAFF.

This clonotype has more than one count but fewer than ten. Mismatch with germline at one junction end may stem from a read error. This chain connects TRBV24-1 to TRBJ1-2; D is ambiguous. The CDR3 is 13 amino acids. Germline V gene lookup returns CDR1 KGHDR and CDR2 SFDVKD. The CDR3 loop reads CATSAQVDYCYTF. CDR3 in DNA: TGTGCCACCAGTGCCCAGGTGGACTATTGCTACACCTTC.

Concerning this clonotype: This may arise from a read error, as a much more abundant clone is one base away. The rearrangement links TRBV6-2 or TRBV6-3 to TRBJ2-7; D is undetermined. Trimming stripped 8 bases from V and 4 bases from J, with 15 bases between. From germline, CDR1 is MNHEY and CDR2 SVGEGT. The CDR3 has 13 residues. The CDR3 DNA sequence: TGTGCCAGCGGTCAAAACCCCTCTTACGAGCAGTACTTC. Its protein is CASGQNPSYEQYF.

Many counts were recorded for this clonotype. The V gene is TRBV5-8, the J gene TRBJ1-2; 10 positions agree with TRBD1. Trimming took 1 base from V and 6 from J; bases not matched to a gene: 9. Germline V lookup: CDR1 SGHTS, CDR2 YDEGEE. The CDR3 extends over 16 amino acids. CDR3 bases: TGTGCCAGCAGCTTGAGCCGGACAGGGGGTTTCGATGGCTACACCTTC. It yields the protein CASSLSRTGGFDGYTF.

There are a few counts of this clonotype. Relative to the germline gene, one junction end is altered; a read error may explain this. The CDR3: CACRGGNEQFF. The DNA of the CDR3 is TGTGCCTGCAGGGGGGGCAATGAGCAGTTCTTC. The V gene is TRBV2, the J gene TRBJ2-1; D possibly matches TRBD1 or TRBD2 (7 bases each). The CDR3 spans 11 residues. CDR1 is SNHLY and CDR2 is FYNNEI in the germline V gene. Using reference TRBV2 and TRBJ2-1 for the parts outside the CDR3, the full variable domain is EPEVTQTPSHQVTQMGQEVILRCVPISNHLYFYWYRQILGQKVEFLVSFYNNEISEKSEIFDDQFSVERPDGSNFTLKIRSTKLEDSAMYFCACRGGNEQFFGPGTRLTVL.

This clonotype showed up many times. This chain joins TRBV14 and TRBJ2-7, with 7 bases lining up with TRBD2. The germline CDR1 and CDR2 sequences are SGHDN and FVKESK. The length of the CDR3 is 15 residues. After removal of 0 bases from V and 1 base from J, the junction contained 3 bases not matched to a gene. The CDR3 reads CASSQDPGGSYEQYF. The CDR3 coding sequence is TGTGCCAGCAGCCAAGATCCGGGGGGTTCCTACGAGCAGTACTTC.

The table lists this clonotype with many counts. The CDR3: CASSFHKNSPLHF. The CDR3, as DNA: TGTGCCAGCAGTTTCCATAAGAATTCACCCCTCCACTTT. The chain couples TRBV27 to TRBJ1-6; no clear D gene. V was cut by 3 bases and J by 7 bases, with 7 bases left in between. The CDR3 has 13 amino acids. The germline CDR1 and CDR2 sequences are MNHEY and SMNVEV (reference sequence).

Notes on this clonotype: It differs at one base from a far larger clone, so likely a read error. The rearrangement joins TRBV6-6 to TRBJ2-3, with TRBD2 identical over 9 bases. Germline V lookup: CDR1 MNHNY, CDR2 SVGAGI (reference sequence). The CDR3 has 18 residues. For the CDR3, the DNA is TGTGCCAGCCGCCCGAAAGGGCTAGCGGGACCTGGGGCAGATACGAAGTATTTT. It translates to CASRPKGLAGPGADTKYF.

Regarding this clonotype: Just one base apart from a much larger clone, this may be a read error. This sequence joins TRBV29-1 and TRBJ1-6, with D perhaps TRBD1 (5 bases). Germline lookup yields CDR1 SQVTM and CDR2 ANQGSEA. The CDR3 contains 12 residues. Written as DNA, the CDR3 is TGCAGCTCCACGTCGGGTGGGACTGAATCTTTCTTT. It encodes CSSTSGGTESFF.

This clonotype counts as medium-sized (0.01 to 0.1%). The rearrangement links TRBV4-1 to TRBJ2-7, with D possibly matching TRBD1 (6 bases). Trimming removed 4 bases from V and 0 bases from J, with 10 bases in between. Germline lookup yields CDR1 MGHRA and CDR2 YSYEKL. The CDR3 is made up of 14 amino acids. CDR3 sequence (DNA): TGCGCCAGCAGCCGTAGACAGGCCTCCTACGAGCAGTACTTC. It codes for CASSRRQASYEQYF.

The chain combines TRBV19 with TRBJ2-4; 8 bases are shared with TRBD1. V lost 5 bases, J lost 5 bases, and 14 bases stayed unmatched. CDR1 is LNHDA, CDR2 SQIVND, per germline (reference sequence). The CDR3 sequence is 17 residues long. The CDR3 DNA reads as TGTGCCAGTAGTCCTCACTCCGGGACAGGAAGACAAAACATTCAGTACTTC. Translation gives CASSPHSGTGRQNIQYF.

The table lists this clonotype with many counts. The chain couples TRBV5-6 to TRBJ2-1; 8 positions match TRBD2. V was pared by 8 bases and J by 7 bases, with 14 bases of the junction left unmatched. Germline V lookup: CDR1 SGHDT, CDR2 YYEEEE. The CDR3 totals 15 residues. The CDR3 loop reads CARLTERESCNEQFF. CDR3 coding DNA: TGTGCCAGATTAACGGAGCGGGAGAGTTGTAATGAGCAGTTCTTC.

In regard to this clonotype: A read error may explain this, as a much larger clone is one base away. This chain uses TRBV20-1 with TRBJ1-2; unclear D gene. Trimming pared 4 bases from V and 3 bases from J, leaving 15 bases between. Germline lookup yields CDR1 DFQATT and CDR2 SNEGSKA (reference sequence). The CDR3 spans 14 residues. The CDR3 DNA sequence: TGCAGTGCTACCAGGCCCTACGGGGACTATGGCTACACCTTC. It translates to CSATRPYGDYGYTF.